This TCR beta chain was profiled in a study of blood T cell repertoires in COVID-19 (dated by TCRdb to 2020 to 2022). Concerning the study at large: Samples from collaborators originated in the United States, Italy and Spain and spanned both the acute and convalescent phases of COVID-19. HLA class I and class II types, where available, came from metadata supplied by the sample provider rather than from assay-based typing. The repertoires were released in a freely available public database intended as a resource for research on the immune response to SARS-CoV-2. Samples were obtained from the ongoing ImmuneRACE study (first 160 participants) and from roughly 1,300 subjects provided by 6 global collaborators. The sample metadata nearly always contained a de-identified subject ID, COVID-19 status, age in years and sex. The material from the prospective study consisted of cDNA or gDNA derived from T cells, B-cell-depleted T cells, or PBMCs. The dataset comprised deeply sampled blood TCRbeta repertoires from subjects exposed to, actively infected with, or recovered from COVID-19.

Each collaborating institution followed its own protocols to collect whole blood in K2EDTA tubes. For TCRbeta analysis, collaborators shipped samples as frozen whole blood, isolated PBMCs, or DNA extracted from either of those sample types. TCRbeta CDR3 regions were amplified from genomic DNA using the immunoSEQ Assay, a bias-controlled multiplex PCR. On the authors' methods: The number of nucleated cells in each sample was estimated by amplification of reference gene primers within the assay. To quantify the absolute abundance of each unique TCRbeta CDR3 rearrangement, sequence reads were collapsed and filtered. For each sample, productive Simpson clonality was calculated by taking the square root of Simpson's diversity index across productive rearrangements. Not all clones reach the TCRdb copy of this immuneACCESS table, which keeps in-frame sequences only. Checked studies attribute under half of the gap to unresolved V genes and leave the rest unexplained. V, J and clone size were drawn from that table, and D and trimming were deduced from the DNA. Within this sample are about 160,000 clones, with approximately 84% of them counted one time only. The biggest ten clones account for about 24% of the sample.

This clone was found once. Its binding antigen is unknown. No base quality information exists; no much larger clone differs at one position. The germline V and J ends show losses of 6 bases and 8 bases respectively, and no gene match explains 8 bases of the junction. Per the germline V gene, SGHVS is the CDR1 and FNYEAQ is the CDR2. The CDR3, from cysteine to phenylalanine, totals 15 residues. The DNA shown is the 45-base CDR3, in frame from base 1. Overall study outcomes, separate from this receptor: Clinical and demographic metadata were provided uncurated, with the amount varying by source and participant.

The receptor was derived from a woman older than 75 with acute or convalescent COVID-19. This receptor chain uses TRBV7-6 and TRBJ2-2, with 11 middle bases fitting TRBD2. Sequenced material: peripheral blood. CDR3 sequence: CASRPLAGVSGELFF. The DNA reads as follows: TGTGCCAGCAGGCCACTAGCGGGAGTTTCGGGGGAGCTGTTTTTT.